Sequencing of this T cell receptor beta chain was carried out in a study of T-cell reconstitution after alpha-beta-depleted transplantation in children. Preparing the TCRbeta library involved the use of unique molecular identifiers. TCRdb independently ran MiXCR on the PCR reads; one entry per CDR3 protein. The sample records about 690,000 distinct CDR3 sequences, over 15% being singletons. This clonotype showed up many times. CDR1 is SQVTM and CDR2 is ANQGSEA in the germline V gene. The CDR3 spans 14 residues. V lost 7 bases, J lost 4 bases, and 8 bases stayed unmatched. Here the sequenced sample was PBMCs from the stem cell graft donor, taken from the stem cell graft. The chain uses TRBV29-1 and TRBJ2-1; 9 bases agree with TRBD2. The TCR comes from a human donor who donated a stem cell graft to a child with acute myeloid leukemia. CDR3 sequence (DNA): TGCAGCGCTGCGCGGGGGGGAAATTACAATGAGCAGTTCTTC. Translating gives CSAARGGNYNEQFF.